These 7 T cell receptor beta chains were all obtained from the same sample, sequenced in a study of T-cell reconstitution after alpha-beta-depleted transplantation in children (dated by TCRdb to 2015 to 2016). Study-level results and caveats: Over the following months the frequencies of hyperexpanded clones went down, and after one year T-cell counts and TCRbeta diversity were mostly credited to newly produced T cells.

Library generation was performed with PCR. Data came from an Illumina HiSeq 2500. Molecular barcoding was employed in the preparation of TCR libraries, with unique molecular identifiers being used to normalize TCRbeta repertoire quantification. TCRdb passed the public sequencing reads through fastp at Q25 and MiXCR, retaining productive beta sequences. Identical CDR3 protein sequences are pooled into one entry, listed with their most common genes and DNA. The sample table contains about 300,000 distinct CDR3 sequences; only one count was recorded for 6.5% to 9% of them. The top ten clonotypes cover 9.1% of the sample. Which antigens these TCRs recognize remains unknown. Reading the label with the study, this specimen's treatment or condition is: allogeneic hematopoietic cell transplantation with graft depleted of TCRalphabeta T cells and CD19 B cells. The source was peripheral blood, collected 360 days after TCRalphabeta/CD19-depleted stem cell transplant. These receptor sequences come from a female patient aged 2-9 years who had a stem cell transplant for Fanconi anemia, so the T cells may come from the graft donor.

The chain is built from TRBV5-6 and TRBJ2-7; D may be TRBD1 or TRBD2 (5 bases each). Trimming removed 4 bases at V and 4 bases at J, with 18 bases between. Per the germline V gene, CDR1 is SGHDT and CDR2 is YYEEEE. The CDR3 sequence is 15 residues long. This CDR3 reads CASSPGPMLVYEQYV. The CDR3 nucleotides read TGTGCCAGCAGCCCGGGACCGATGCTTGTTTACGAGCAGTACGTC.

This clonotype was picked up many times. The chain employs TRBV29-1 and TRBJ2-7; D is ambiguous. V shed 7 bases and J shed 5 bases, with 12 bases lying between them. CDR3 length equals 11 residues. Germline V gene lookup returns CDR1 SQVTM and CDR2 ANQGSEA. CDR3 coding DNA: TGCAGCGGTACCTCAAGAGACGAGCAGTACTTC. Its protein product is CSGTSRDEQYF.

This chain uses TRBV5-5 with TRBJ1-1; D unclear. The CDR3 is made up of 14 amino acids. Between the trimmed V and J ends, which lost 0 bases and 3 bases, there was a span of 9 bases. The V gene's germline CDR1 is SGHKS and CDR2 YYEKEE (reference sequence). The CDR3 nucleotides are TGTGCCAGCAGCTTGGAGGGTTGGTACACTGAAGCTTTCTTT. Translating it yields CASSLEGWYTEAFF.

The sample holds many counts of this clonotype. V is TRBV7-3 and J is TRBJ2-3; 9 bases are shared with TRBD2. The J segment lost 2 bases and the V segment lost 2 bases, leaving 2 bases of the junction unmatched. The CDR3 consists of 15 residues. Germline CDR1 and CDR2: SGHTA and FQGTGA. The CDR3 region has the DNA TGTGCCAGCAGCTTAGGCGGGGGGGCCACAGATACGCAGTATTTT. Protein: CASSLGGGATDTQYF.

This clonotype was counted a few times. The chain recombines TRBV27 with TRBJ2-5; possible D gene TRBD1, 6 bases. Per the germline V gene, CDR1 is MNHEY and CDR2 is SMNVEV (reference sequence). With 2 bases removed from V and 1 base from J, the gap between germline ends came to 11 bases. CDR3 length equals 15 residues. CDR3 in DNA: TGTGCCAGCAGTTTAATCAGGGGTGTCCAAGAGACCCAGTACTTC. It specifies CASSLIRGVQETQYF.

The CDR3 is CAIRDLTQGGYNEQFF. Here the CDR3 DNA reads TGTGCCATCAGGGATCTGACCCAGGGAGGGTACAATGAGCAGTTCTTC. This rearrangement joins TRBV10-3 to TRBJ2-1, with 7 bases fitting TRBD2. V lost 6 bases and J lost 4; bases outside the gene matches: 12. Germline V gene sequence: CDR1 ENHRY, CDR2 SYGVKD. This CDR3 is built from 16 residues.

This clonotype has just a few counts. The CDR3 protein is CSARMPGLAYNEQFF. As DNA, the CDR3 is TGCAGTGCTAGAATGCCGGGACTAGCGTACAATGAGCAGTTCTTC. The chain carries TRBV20-1 and TRBJ2-1, with 10 nucleotides matching TRBD2. This CDR3 is built from 15 residues. The V segment lost 2 bases and the J segment 4 bases; nucleotides outside the gene matches: 5. Germline values: CDR1 DFQATT, CDR2 SNEGSKA (reference sequence).